This T cell receptor (beta chain) was obtained from a study of CD8 T cells in Susac syndrome. The RNA input was about 0.5 to 1 ug, and it was reverse transcribed with random hexamers. Multiplex PCR with immunoSEQ amplified the TCR beta CDR3 across 54 Vbeta and 13 Jbeta. In TCRdb, the immunoSEQ multiplex PCR reads were re-called with MiXCR into one record per CDR3 protein. The table records about 200,000 distinct CDR3 sequences, around nine tenths of them present only once. V shed 1 base, J shed 2 bases, and the junction held 3 bases outside the gene matches. This CDR3 region has 15 residues. Germline values: CDR1 SGHVS, CDR2 FQNEAQ. CD8+ and CD4+ T cells were negatively isolated; TEMRA cells were FACS-enriched.

The chain is built from TRBV7-8 and TRBJ2-5; 8 positions match TRBD1. The sequenced sample was CD8+ T cells from PBMCs. The TCR sequence derives from a human donor with multiple sclerosis. CDR3 in DNA: TGTGCCAGCAGCTTAGTACAGGGGGTGCAAGAGACCCAGTACTTC. It codes for CASSLVQGVQETQYF.